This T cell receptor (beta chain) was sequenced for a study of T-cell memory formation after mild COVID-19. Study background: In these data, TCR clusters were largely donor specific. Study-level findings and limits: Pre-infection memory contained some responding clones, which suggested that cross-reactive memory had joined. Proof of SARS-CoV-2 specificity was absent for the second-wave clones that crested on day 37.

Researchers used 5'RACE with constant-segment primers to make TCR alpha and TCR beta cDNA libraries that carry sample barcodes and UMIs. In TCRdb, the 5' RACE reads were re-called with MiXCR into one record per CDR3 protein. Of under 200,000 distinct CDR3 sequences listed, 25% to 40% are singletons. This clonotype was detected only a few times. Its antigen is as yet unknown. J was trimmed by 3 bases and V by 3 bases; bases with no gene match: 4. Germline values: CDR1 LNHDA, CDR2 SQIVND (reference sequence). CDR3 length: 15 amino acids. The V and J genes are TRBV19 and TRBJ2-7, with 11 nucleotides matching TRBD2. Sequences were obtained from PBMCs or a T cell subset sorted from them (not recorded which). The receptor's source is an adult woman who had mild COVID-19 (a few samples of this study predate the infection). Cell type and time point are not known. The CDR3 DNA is TGTGCCAGTAGTATGGCCGGGACTAGCGGCTACGAGCAGTACTTC. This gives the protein CASSMAGTSGYEQYF.